This TCR beta chain was recovered during a study of T cell repertoires in cytomegalovirus infection. Study-level information: Indications of both CMV infection and matching HLA type were provided by public TCR beta signatures. General study results and limits: Cumulative public TCR beta family frequency identified CMV carriers with the relevant HLA. CMV-specific HLA-C-restricted TCR beta clonotypes dominated the ex vivo response.

The ends were cut back, 2 bases at V and 3 bases at J, with 13 bases in the middle. Germline CDR1 is KGHDR and CDR2 is SFDVKD. The CDR3 consists of 16 residues. This clonotype was detected many times. Its antigen remains unknown. One entry per CDR3 protein results from TCRdb running MiXCR on the reads. Found here are 200,000 to 300,000 distinct CDR3 sequences, around 13% of them singletons; the top ten hold roughly 8.7%. The chain recombines TRBV24-1 with TRBJ2-1; D is undetermined. The sequencing sample was made of PBMCs. The source is a human donor in good health (CMV status not recorded). Some clones in this sample may be carry-over from other donors' samples. The CDR3 region is CATSDSPPPIYNEQFF. The DNA for the CDR3 is TGTGCCACCAGTGATTCCCCCCCCCCGATCTACAATGAGCAGTTCTTC.